What follows is one TCR beta chain and its context. Its antigen is still unknown. Base qualities are not provided; no much larger clone lies one nucleotide away. This entry comes from a study (dated by TCRdb to between 2011 and 2013). Taken from the germline V gene (reference sequence), the CDR1 and CDR2 loops are GTSNPN and SVGIG. Spanning cysteine to phenylalanine, the CDR3 consists of 14 amino acids. Only the CDR3 part of the read is kept: 42 bases, read in frame from the first base. Here V drops 0 bases and J drops 5 bases, and the junction holds 7 bases not matched to any gene. The instrument was an Illumina Genome Analyzer IIx. The raw public reads went through TCRdb reprocessing: fastp at Q25, MiXCR clone calling, in-frame beta chains kept. When rows share a CDR3 protein, they turn into one entry using the most common DNA and genes. Here the sample has about 15,000 distinct CDR3 sequences; around 34% occur a single time. Around 15% of the sample comes from the top ten.

This clonotype was obtained from a human donor. The chain employs TRBV30 and TRBJ2-7, and 7 junctional nucleotides match TRBD2. Source material: blood. The nucleotide sequence is TGTGCCTGGAGTGTAACGGGAGGTGGGAACGAGCAGTACTTC. This encodes CAWSVTGGGNEQYF.